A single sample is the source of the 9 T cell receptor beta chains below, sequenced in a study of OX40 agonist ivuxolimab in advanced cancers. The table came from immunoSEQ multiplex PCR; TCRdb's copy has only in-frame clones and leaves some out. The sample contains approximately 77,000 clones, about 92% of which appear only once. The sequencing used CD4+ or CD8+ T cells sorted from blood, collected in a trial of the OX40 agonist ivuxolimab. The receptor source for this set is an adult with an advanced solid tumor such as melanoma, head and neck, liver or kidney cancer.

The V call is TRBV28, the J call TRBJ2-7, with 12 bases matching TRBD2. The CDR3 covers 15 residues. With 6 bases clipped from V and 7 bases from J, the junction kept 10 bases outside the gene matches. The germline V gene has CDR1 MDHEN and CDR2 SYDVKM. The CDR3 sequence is CASRPLAGGPGEQYF. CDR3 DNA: TGTGCCAGCAGGCCCCTAGCGGGAGGGCCCGGGGAGCAGTACTTC.

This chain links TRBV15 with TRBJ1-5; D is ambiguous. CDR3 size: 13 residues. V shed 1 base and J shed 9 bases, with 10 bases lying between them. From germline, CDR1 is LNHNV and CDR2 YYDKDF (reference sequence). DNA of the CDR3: TGTGCCACCAGCAGAGGAGGTCTTCCGCCCCAGCATTTT. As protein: CATSRGGLPPQHF.

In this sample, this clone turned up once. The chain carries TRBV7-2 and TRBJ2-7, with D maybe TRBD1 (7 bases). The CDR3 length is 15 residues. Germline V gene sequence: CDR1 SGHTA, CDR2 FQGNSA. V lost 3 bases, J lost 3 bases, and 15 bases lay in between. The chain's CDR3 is CASSFAGGGLYEQYF. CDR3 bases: TGTGCCAGCAGCTTCGCAGGGGGAGGCCTCTACGAGCAGTACTTC. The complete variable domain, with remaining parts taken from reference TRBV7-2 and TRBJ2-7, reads GAGVSQSPSNKVTEKGKDVELRCDPISGHTALYWYRQSLGQGLEFLIYFQGNSAPDKSGLPSDRFSAERTGGSVSTLTIQRTQQEDSAVYLCASSFAGGGLYEQYFGPGTRLTVT.

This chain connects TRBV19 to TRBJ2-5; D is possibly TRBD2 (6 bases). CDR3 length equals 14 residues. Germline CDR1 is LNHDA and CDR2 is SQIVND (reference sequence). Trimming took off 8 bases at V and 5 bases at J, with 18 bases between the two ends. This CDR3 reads CASGLRGRGETQYF. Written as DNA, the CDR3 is TGTGCCAGTGGCCTCCGGGGGAGAGGGGAGACCCAGTACTTC.

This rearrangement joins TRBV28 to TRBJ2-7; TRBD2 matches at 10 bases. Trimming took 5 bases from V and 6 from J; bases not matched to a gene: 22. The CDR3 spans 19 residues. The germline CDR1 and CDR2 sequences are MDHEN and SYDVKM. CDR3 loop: CASSPRAGLAAFGGGEQYF. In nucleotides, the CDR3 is TGTGCCAGCAGTCCCCGAGCCGGACTAGCGGCATTCGGGGGGGGCGAGCAGTACTTC.

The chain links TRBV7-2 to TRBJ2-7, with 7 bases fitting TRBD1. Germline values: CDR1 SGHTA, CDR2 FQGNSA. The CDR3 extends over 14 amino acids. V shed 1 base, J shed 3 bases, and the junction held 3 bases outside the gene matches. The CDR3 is CASSLENRGYEQYF. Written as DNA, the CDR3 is TGTGCCAGCAGCTTAGAGAACAGGGGCTACGAGCAGTACTTC.

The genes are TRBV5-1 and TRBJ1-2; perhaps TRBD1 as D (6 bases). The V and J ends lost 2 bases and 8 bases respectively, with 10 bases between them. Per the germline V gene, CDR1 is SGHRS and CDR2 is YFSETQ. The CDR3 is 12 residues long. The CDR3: CASSLQGNGYTF. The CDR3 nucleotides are TGCGCCAGCAGCTTACAGGGAAACGGCTACACCTTC.

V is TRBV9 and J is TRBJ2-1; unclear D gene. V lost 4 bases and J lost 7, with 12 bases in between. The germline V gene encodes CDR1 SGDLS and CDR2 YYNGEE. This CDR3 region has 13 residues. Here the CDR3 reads CASSTRTANEQFF. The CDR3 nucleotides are TGTGCCAGCAGCACCAGAACAGCTAATGAGCAGTTCTTC.

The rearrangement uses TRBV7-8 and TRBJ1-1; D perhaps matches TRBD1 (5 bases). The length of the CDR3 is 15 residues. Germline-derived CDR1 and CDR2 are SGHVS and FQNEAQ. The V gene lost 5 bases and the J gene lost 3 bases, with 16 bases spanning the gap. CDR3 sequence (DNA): TGTGCCAGCAGCGGGGCGGGACGCTTGTACACTGAAGCTTTCTTT. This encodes CASSGAGRLYTEAFF.